The sequence of this T cell receptor beta chain was determined in a study of T and B cells in COVID-19 patients (TCRdb year 2020). With respect to the entire study: Using TRB and IGH repertoire sequencing of peripheral blood, the study characterized adaptive immunity in COVID-19 patients who had active infection or had recovered. A recovered cohort was made up of 15 to 19 patients contributing roughly 20 samples, mostly after mild to moderate COVID-19 managed as outpatients. The recovered cohort had a median age of roughly 33 years, compared with approximately 63 years in the active-infection cohort. In the active-infection cohort, about 65% of the 20 patients were critically ill and required mechanical ventilation or ECMO. Comorbidities linked to unfavorable COVID-19 outcome were present in about 90% of the 20 patients in the active-infection cohort. The TCR and BCR sequence repository comprised under 45 patients and approximately 69 time points, with over 7 million TCR sequences analysed. Because samples were available both during active disease and after recovery, a couple of patients were counted in both the recovered and the active cohorts. An age-matched reference group of over 35 healthy donors negative for COVID-19 antibodies served as the comparison for repertoire analyses. As many as 9 follow-up blood samples were collected from each patient, and in some individuals these samples spanned different disease stages.

These reads were obtained on an Illumina MiSeq. Multiplex PCR with BIOMED2 TRB-A/B primer pools was used to amplify the TRB rearrangements. Illumina-compatible adapters and 7-nucleotide sample barcodes were added to the amplicons in two consecutive PCRs. Phusion HS II polymerase was used for all library PCRs. Amplicons were gel-purified with the NucleoSpin Gel and PCR Clean-up kit, quantified on Qubit, and pooled at about 4 nM. Before Illumina next-generation sequencing, the quality of the amplicon pool was assessed on an Agilent 2100 Bioanalyzer. As for the authors' bioinformatics: MiXCR 3.0.8 with the default MiXCR reference library was used to annotate TRB rearrangements. Non-productive reads and sequences with fewer than 2 reads were removed, and every unique CDR3 nucleotide sequence was treated as one clone. Clonality, diversity, richness and V-J gene usage were computed in R 3.5.1. TCR clustering by CDR3 similarity used GLIPH2, with generation probabilities calculated by OLGA. Only GLIPH2 clusters with at least four unique TCR clonotypes present in at least three individuals were retained. Clones were called with MiXCR by TCRdb after fastp trimmed the public reads at Q25, and only in-frame beta chains were retained. Here each entry gathers all rows of one CDR3 protein and keeps the most common genes and DNA. TCRdb, not the authors, supplied the V and J calls. Counted in this sample were about 1,500 distinct CDR3 sequences; just over 25% of them appeared once. The biggest ten clones account for around 55% of the sample.

Points the paper makes about the study in general: The recovered cohort had roughly 2,300 exclusive TCR clusters, including approximately 34 low-pGen clusters. Specific T cell subsets (CD4+/Treg/CD8+) and sorted SARS-CoV-2-responsive or tetramer+ T cells had not yet been sequenced, with those experiments still ongoing. The size of the cohort was considered insufficient for assessing HLA contributions to COVID-19 susceptibility or severity. It was stated that prospective validation of the reported TCR clusters was required before the clusters could be put to clinical use. Blood samples from mildly ill patients during symptoms and early samples from severe cases were scarce. TRB repertoires were found to be highly clonal in active COVID-19, whereas diversity and richness at recovery were found to rise above healthy donor levels. Strongly skewed TRBV/TRBJ gene usage was reported in patients with COVID-19.

Judged by its sample share, this clonotype qualifies as medium-sized (0.01 to 0.1%). What this receptor recognizes is not known. It has no much larger one-base neighbor in the sample; base qualities were not kept. V and J are truncated by 0 bases and 1 base respectively, leaving an intervening sequence of 6 bases. Sequences LNHNV (CDR1) and YYDKDF (CDR2) are obtained from the germline V gene (reference sequence). The CDR3 contains 14 residues, cysteine and phenylalanine counted. Only the CDR3 part of the read is kept: 42 bases, read in frame from the first base. TRB repertoires were amplified from about 260-540 ng of genomic DNA extracted from blood.

The TCR sequence derives from a human donor with active COVID-19. Specimen: blood. In this chain, TRBV15 is recombined with TRBJ1-1; the D gene identity is not certain. The CDR3: CATSRDGKNTEAFF. The DNA sequence is given as TGTGCCACCAGCAGAGATGGGAAGAACACTGAAGCTTTCTTT.